The 13 T cell receptor beta chains presented below share a single source sample, sequenced in a study of OX40 agonist ivuxolimab in advanced cancers. Clones were read by immunoSEQ multiplex PCR, and TCRdb kept only the in-frame ones, dropping some. The sample has 65,000 to 95,000 clones, 75% to 95% seen once; the top ten hold approximately 7%. Sequencing used CD4+ or CD8+ T cells sorted from blood, obtained in a trial of the OX40 agonist ivuxolimab. Every receptor here comes from an adult with an advanced solid tumor such as melanoma, head and neck, liver or kidney cancer.

The V and J genes are TRBV5-5 and TRBJ1-5, with D tentatively TRBD1 (6 bases). Trimming took 4 bases from V and 3 from J, leaving 11 bases between them. The CDR3 consists of 14 residues. The V gene's germline CDR1 is SGHKS and CDR2 YYEKEE (reference sequence). CDR3 sequence reads: CASSVGTLNQPQHF. The CDR3 nucleotides are TGTGCCAGCAGCGTCGGGACACTCAATCAGCCCCAGCATTTT. The whole variable domain, remainder taken from reference TRBV5-5 and TRBJ1-5, is DAGVTQSPTHLIKTRGQQVTLRCSPISGHKSVSWYQQVLGQGPQFIFQYYEKEERGRGNFPDRFSARQFPNYSSELNVNALLLGDSALYLCASSVGTLNQPQHFGDGTRLSIL.

The J gene is TRBJ1-6, the V gene TRBV30; no clear D gene. Germline V gene data show CDR1 as GTSNPN and CDR2 as SVGIG (reference sequence). The V end lost 4 bases, the J end lost 0 bases, and 7 bases lay between the germline ends. There are 14 residues in the CDR3. CDR3: CAWMPSSYNSPLHF. The CDR3 DNA reads TGTGCCTGGATGCCAAGCTCCTATAATTCACCCCTCCACTTT.

Only one count was recorded for this clone. The chain recombines TRBV9 with TRBJ2-3; the match to TRBD2 covers 10 bases. V gave up 1 base and J gave up 2 bases; unmatched junction bases: 1. Germline V gene lookup returns CDR1 SGDLS and CDR2 YYNGEE. The CDR3 extends over 15 amino acids. CDR3 loop: CASSVTSGITDTQYF. CDR3 in DNA: TGTGCCAGCAGCGTAACTAGCGGGATCACAGATACGCAGTATTTT.

The J gene is TRBJ1-2, the V gene TRBV10-2, with 9 bases identical to TRBD1. Losses at the gene ends were 0 bases for V and 5 bases for J; bases not matched to a gene: 7. This CDR3 region has 16 residues. CDR1 and CDR2 from the germline V gene are WSHSY and SAAADI. This CDR3 reads CASSESSDRGYYGYTF. The CDR3 coding sequence is TGCGCCAGCAGTGAGTCTTCGGACAGGGGATATTATGGCTACACCTTC.

This chain uses TRBV28 with TRBJ2-7; D gene ambiguous. This CDR3 is 15 amino acids long. Germline V gene data show CDR1 as MDHEN and CDR2 as SYDVKM. The V and J ends lost 1 base and 6 bases respectively, with 16 bases between them. In DNA, the CDR3 is TGTGCCAGCAGTTTATCCATCGTGAGCAAAGGCGAGCAGTACTTC. It specifies CASSLSIVSKGEQYF.

The rearrangement uses TRBV27 and TRBJ1-5, with 9 bases that match TRBD1. Trimming took 7 bases from V and 4 from J; bases not matched to a gene: 8. Per the germline V gene, CDR1 is MNHEY and CDR2 is SMNVEV (reference sequence). The CDR3 sequence is 15 residues long. CDR3 region: CASKAGQGPNQPQHF. The CDR3 region has the DNA TGTGCCAGCAAGGCCGGACAGGGGCCGAATCAGCCCCAGCATTTT.

This clone came up a few times. The V gene is TRBV30, the J gene TRBJ1-2; D unresolved. CDR3 length: 13 residues. Trimming shortened V by 0 bases and J by 5 bases, and 10 bases separated the two germline ends. Germline-derived CDR1 and CDR2 are GTSNPN and SVGIG (reference sequence). The DNA of the CDR3 is TGTGCCTGGAGTGTACGGCACCAGTATGGCTACACCTTC. Its protein is CAWSVRHQYGYTF.

V usage is TRBV6-5 and J usage is TRBJ1-2; D possibly corresponds to TRBD1 (5 bases). Trimming removed 8 bases at V and 8 bases at J, with 15 bases between. Germline V CDR1 and CDR2: MNHEY, SVGAGI. CDR3 length: 12 residues. The CDR3 loop is CASRDGGKGYTF. In DNA, the CDR3 is TGTGCCAGCCGCGACGGGGGTAAAGGCTACACCTTC.

This chain uses TRBV29-1 with TRBJ2-1; D gene ambiguous. Trimming stripped 4 bases from V and 9 bases from J, with 13 bases between. Germline-derived CDR1 and CDR2 are SQVTM and ANQGSEA. There are 12 residues in the CDR3. The CDR3 spells CSVVERSSEQFF. In nucleotides, the CDR3 is TGCAGCGTTGTGGAGCGCTCCAGTGAGCAGTTCTTC.

This chain joins TRBV5-4 and TRBJ2-7, with 7 bases that match TRBD1. Germline CDR1 and CDR2: SGHNT and YYREEE (reference sequence). The CDR3 loop spans 13 amino acids. V was clipped by 4 bases and J by 5 bases; unmatched bases: 6. CDR3 protein: CASSPRTGNEQYF. The CDR3 DNA reads TGTGCCAGCAGCCCCCGGACAGGTAACGAGCAGTACTTC.

The rearrangement links TRBV27 to TRBJ1-1, with D unclear. Per germline, CDR1 MNHEY and CDR2 SMNVEV (reference sequence). Trimming cost V 5 bases and J 0 bases, with 19 bases left between them. The CDR3 runs 17 residues. The CDR3 sequence: CASSTWAVPPMNTEAFF. CDR3 nucleotides: TGTGCCAGCAGTACGTGGGCGGTTCCTCCTATGAACACTGAAGCTTTCTTT.

The rearrangement uses TRBV5-4 and TRBJ1-6, with D unresolved. Germline CDR1 is SGHNT and CDR2 is YYREEE (reference sequence). This CDR3 has 15 amino acids. V lost 3 bases and J 3 bases, leaving 10 bases between the germline ends. CDR3 DNA: TGTGCCAGCAGCTGGGTATCCGGCTATAATTCACCCCTCCACTTT. This gives the protein CASSWVSGYNSPLHF.

The chain combines TRBV5-1 with TRBJ2-7, with 9 positions matching TRBD1. CDR1 and CDR2 from the germline V gene are SGHRS and YFSETQ. The V gene end was trimmed by 7 bases and the J gene end by 0 bases; junction bases not matched to a gene: 5. This CDR3 region has 14 residues. CDR3 in amino acids: CASREQGASYEQYF. The CDR3 bases are TGCGCCAGCCGCGAACAGGGGGCCTCCTACGAGCAGTACTTC. Full variable domain (remainder filled in from reference TRBV5-1 and TRBJ2-7): KAGVTQTPRYLIKTRGQQVTLSCSPISGHRSVSWYQQTPGQGLQFLFEYFSETQRNKGNFPGRFSGRQFSNSRSEMNVSTLELGDSALYLCASREQGASYEQYFGPGTRLTVT.